The table lists the clone carrying this T cell receptor (beta chain) with a count of one. These data come from a study of T cell responses to AZD1222 COVID-19 vaccine. The data were produced by immunoSEQ multiplex PCR, yet TCRdb's version contains in-frame clones alone and is incomplete. The sample includes about 200,000 clones, approximately 93% seen only once; the top ten take around 1%. V was pared by 9 bases and J by 4 bases, with 15 bases between. In germline, CDR1 is LGHNT, CDR2 FRNRAP. The CDR3 has 13 amino acids. This clonotype was obtained from an adult who received the AZD1222 COVID-19 vaccine. The source was peripheral blood, collected 28 days after the second AZD1222 dose. The chain carries TRBV12-5 and TRBJ1-2; tentative D call: TRBD1 (5 bases). CDR3: CASTWGVGYGYTF. The CDR3 DNA sequence: TGTGCTAGCACTTGGGGGGTTGGCTATGGCTACACCTTC.